Listed here is a single T cell receptor beta chain. The antigen is not known. The data are from a study of cytomegalovirus exposure and HLA in healthy donors. Whole-study findings and limits: Fewer N-insertions (relative to the roughly 670-donor mean) were reportedly seen in an Asian-associated ancestry cluster in a later analysis.

PCR amplification relied on 60 Vbeta primers (plus 13 Jbeta primers). Method: immunoSEQ multiplex PCR; TCRdb's copy keeps in-frame clones and lacks some. The top ten clones hold approximately 2% of a sample with approximately 280,000 clones, about 90% of them seen once. Sequenced input: PBMCs. The origin of this receptor is a woman aged 18-29 years in good health and CMV-seronegative.

As DNA, the CDR3 is TGTGCCAGCAGCGAAGGGACAGGAGGCGAGCAGTACTTC. Residues: CASSEGTGGEQYF. The chain is built from TRBV9 and TRBJ2-7, with 8 bases identical to TRBD1. This CDR3 is built from 13 residues. V trimming: 3 bases; J trimming: 6 bases; junction bases outside the gene matches: 5. Germline-derived CDR1 and CDR2 are SGDLS and YYNGEE. Supplemented by reference TRBV9 and TRBJ2-7, the full variable domain reads DSGVTQTPKHLITATGQRVTLRCSPRSGDLSVYWYQQSLDQGLQFLIQYYNGEERAKGNILERFSAQQFPDLHSELNLSSLELGDSALYFCASSEGTGGEQYFGPGTRLTVT.